This entry lists 18 T cell receptor beta chains sequenced from one sample in a study of early stage breast cancer tumors. The repertoire was sequenced with immunoSEQ multiplex PCR; TCRdb's copy has only in-frame clones and lacks some. The sample lists under 45,000 clones, about 73% occurring once. Sample: blood. Every receptor here comes from a person between 45 and 65 years old with breast cancer.

The V call is TRBV9, the J call TRBJ2-1; D call uncertain. Trimming removed 0 bases from V and 0 bases from J, with 7 bases in between. Germline loops: CDR1 SGDLS, CDR2 YYNGEE. This CDR3 spans 15 amino acids. DNA of the CDR3: TGTGCCAGCAGCGTAGTCTCTAGCTCCTACAATGAGCAGTTCTTC. Translation gives CASSVVSSSYNEQFF.

The CDR3 bases are TGTGCCAGCAGCGGGAGCGGGGCTAGCACAGATACGCAGTATTTT. It encodes CASSGSGASTDTQYF. The rearrangement uses TRBV5-4 and TRBJ2-3, with TRBD2 matching 7 bases. The V segment lost 4 bases and the J segment 0 bases; nucleotides outside the gene matches: 5. This CDR3 comprises 15 residues. Per germline, CDR1 SGHNT and CDR2 YYREEE (reference sequence).

The chain couples TRBV6-6 to TRBJ1-2, with 7 bases aligning to TRBD1. J was trimmed by 7 bases and V by 6 bases; bases with no gene match: 5. Germline V lookup: CDR1 MNHNY, CDR2 SVGAGI (reference sequence). The CDR3 runs 12 residues. The CDR3 region has the DNA TGTGCCAGCAGGGGGACAGAGGCTGGCTACACCTTC. Protein: CASRGTEAGYTF.

This chain uses TRBV6-6 with TRBJ1-2; D unresolved. Trimming removed 0 bases from V and 8 bases from J, with 13 bases in between. The CDR3 is made up of 14 amino acids. Germline CDR1 is MNHNY and CDR2 is SVGAGI (reference sequence). The CDR3 is CASSYSRQDKGYTF. Here the CDR3 DNA reads TGTGCCAGCAGTTACTCCCGGCAGGATAAGGGCTACACCTTC.

This clone was observed a handful of times. The sample has other DNA sequences that encode this CDR3 too. The rearrangement joins TRBV14 to TRBJ1-6; D may be TRBD1 (5 bases). The germline V gene encodes CDR1 SGHDN and CDR2 FVKESK. Trimming took 1 base from V and 10 from J, leaving 14 bases between them. The CDR3 consists of 15 residues. CDR3 nucleotides: TGTGCCAGCAGCCAAGGCCCAGGGAGGGTGTCACCCCTCCACTTT. Translating it yields CASSQGPGRVSPLHF.

The V gene is TRBV5-1, the J gene TRBJ1-2, with D possibly matching TRBD1 (5 bases). Germline V lookup: CDR1 SGHRS, CDR2 YFSETQ. Trimming took 0 bases from V and 4 from J, leaving 16 bases between them. The CDR3 covers 16 residues. In nucleotides, the CDR3 is TGCGCCAGCAGCTTGGCCGGGCAGGGCCAGATCTATGGCTACACCTTC. Translated, it gives CASSLAGQGQIYGYTF.

The chain is built from TRBV9 and TRBJ2-3; the match to TRBD1 covers 8 bases. CDR1 and CDR2 from the germline V gene are SGDLS and YYNGEE. Unmatched junction bases numbered 13, after V lost 5 bases and J lost 8 bases. CDR3 size: 15 residues. Written as DNA, the CDR3 is TGTGCCAGCAGTCCCCCGGGACAGGAACGCCGTACGCAGTATTTT. Translating it yields CASSPPGQERRTQYF. Together with reference TRBV9 and TRBJ2-3, the CDR3 gives the full variable domain: DSGVTQTPKHLITATGQRVTLRCSPRSGDLSVYWYQQSLDQGLQFLIQYYNGEERAKGNILERFSAQQFPDLHSELNLSSLELGDSALYFCASSPPGQERRTQYFGPGTRLTVL.

This sequence joins TRBV7-2 and TRBJ1-2; 7 nucleotides agree with TRBD1. V dropped 5 bases and J dropped 6; count of bases not matched to a gene: 6. Germline V CDR1 and CDR2: SGHTA, FQGNSA. The length of the CDR3 is 13 residues. Here the CDR3 DNA reads TGTGCCAGCAGCCTTGACAGGGCCGATGGCTACACCTTC. Protein: CASSLDRADGYTF. The full variable domain, rest sourced from reference TRBV7-2 and TRBJ1-2, is GAGVSQSPSNKVTEKGKDVELRCDPISGHTALYWYRQSLGQGLEFLIYFQGNSAPDKSGLPSDRFSAERTGGSVSTLTIQRTQQEDSAVYLCASSLDRADGYTFGSGTRLTVV.

The chain couples TRBV5-1 to TRBJ2-7; TRBD1 matches at 10 bases. Trimming took 5 bases from V and 0 from J; bases not matched to a gene: 17. This CDR3 has 19 residues. CDR1 SGHRS and CDR2 YFSETQ come from the germline V gene. DNA of the CDR3: TGCGCCAGCAGTGGGGTGAGGACAGGGGGTAGAGGCCTCTCCTACGAGCAGTACGTC. Its translation: CASSGVRTGGRGLSYEQYV.

This clone was observed a few times. The V call is TRBV27, the J call TRBJ2-7, with D perhaps given as TRBD1 or TRBD2 (5 bases each). Germline values: CDR1 MNHEY, CDR2 SMNVEV (reference sequence). The V end lost 2 bases, the J end lost 0 bases, and 5 bases lay between the germline ends. The CDR3 runs to 13 residues. As DNA, the CDR3 is TGTGCCAGCAGTTTAGGGGGCTCCTACGAGCAGTACGTC. Encoded protein: CASSLGGSYEQYV.

This rearrangement joins TRBV10-3 to TRBJ2-3, with 8 bases matching TRBD2. CDR3 size: 15 residues. The germline CDR1 and CDR2 sequences are ENHRY and SYGVKD. V shed 2 bases, J shed 2 bases, and the junction held 3 bases outside the gene matches. The CDR3, as DNA: TGTGCCATCAGTGAGCGGGAGGGAATCACAGATACGCAGTATTTT. Residues: CAISEREGITDTQYF.

V and J are TRBV7-6 and TRBJ2-2; 14 bases are shared with TRBD2. Germline lookup yields CDR1 SGHVS and CDR2 FNYEAQ. V was clipped by 4 bases and J by 6 bases; unmatched bases: 7. This CDR3 has 17 amino acids. The CDR3 is CASSSLGLAGVPGELFF. The CDR3 DNA reads TGTGCCAGCAGCTCCCTGGGACTAGCGGGAGTCCCCGGGGAGCTGTTTTTT. The variable domain in full, with the rest retrieved from reference TRBV7-6 and TRBJ2-2, is GAGVSQSPRYKVTKRGQDVALRCDPISGHVSLYWYRQALGQGPEFLTYFNYEAQQDKSGLPNDRFSAERPEGSISTLTIQRTEQRDSAMYRCASSSLGLAGVPGELFFGEGSRLTVL.

The chain uses TRBV19 and TRBJ2-7, with D possibly TRBD1 on 6 matching bases. This CDR3 spans 13 amino acids. The V and J ends lost 9 bases and 5 bases respectively, with 17 bases between them. Per the germline V gene, CDR1 is LNHDA and CDR2 is SQIVND (reference sequence). The CDR3 protein is CARKPGQSDEQYV. The CDR3 region has the DNA TGTGCCAGAAAGCCCGGACAGTCCGACGAGCAGTACGTC.

The J gene is TRBJ1-4, the V gene TRBV5-5, with 9 bases lining up with TRBD1. The CDR3 totals 15 residues. The V segment lost 6 bases and the J segment 8 bases; nucleotides outside the gene matches: 11. The germline V gene has CDR1 SGHKS and CDR2 YYEKEE (reference sequence). Written as DNA, the CDR3 is TGTGCCAGCACCCCATCGACAGGGGGACGGGAAAAACTGTTTTTT. Translating it yields CASTPSTGGREKLFF.

This chain links TRBV4-3 with TRBJ2-3, with 9 positions matching TRBD2. CDR3 length equals 16 residues. The germline V gene encodes CDR1 LGHNA and CDR2 YSLEER. With V trimmed by 5 bases and J by 3 bases, 9 bases remained unmatched. Here the CDR3 reads CASSAGRGGRTDTQYF. The CDR3 coding sequence is TGCGCCAGCAGCGCGGGGCGGGGGGGAAGGACAGATACGCAGTATTTT.

This clone was found a few times. V usage is TRBV19 and J usage is TRBJ2-7, with TRBD1 as a possible D gene (6 bases). Germline assignment: CDR1 LNHDA and CDR2 SQIVND (reference sequence). The CDR3 extends over 16 amino acids. Trimming shortened V by 1 base and J by 0 bases, and 13 bases separated the two germline ends. In DNA, the CDR3 is TGTGCCAGTAGTATAGCGGCTAGCAGGGGCTCCTACGAGCAGTACTTC. This sequence encodes CASSIAASRGSYEQYF. The whole variable domain, filled in from reference TRBV19 and TRBJ2-7, reads DGGITQSPKYLFRKEGQNVTLSCEQNLNHDAMYWYRQDPGQGLRLIYYSQIVNDFQKGDIAEGYSVSREKKESFPLTVTSAQKNPTAFYLCASSIAASRGSYEQYFGPGTRLTVT.

The V and J genes are TRBV9 and TRBJ1-4; no definite D call. The V and J ends lost 2 bases and 7 bases respectively, with 18 bases between them. Germline assignment: CDR1 SGDLS and CDR2 YYNGEE. The CDR3 is 16 residues long. In DNA form, the CDR3 reads TGTGCCAGCAGCGTTCGGCCGCAGGAGGTGGGTGAAAAACTGTTTTTT. It yields the protein CASSVRPQEVGEKLFF. Drawing the rest from reference TRBV9 and TRBJ1-4, the complete variable domain is DSGVTQTPKHLITATGQRVTLRCSPRSGDLSVYWYQQSLDQGLQFLIQYYNGEERAKGNILERFSAQQFPDLHSELNLSSLELGDSALYFCASSVRPQEVGEKLFFGSGTQLSVL.

This rearrangement joins TRBV6-1 to TRBJ1-3; no clear D gene. CDR3 length equals 14 residues. Germline-derived CDR1 and CDR2 are MNHNS and SASEGT. The V and J ends lost 2 bases and 4 bases respectively, with 9 bases between them. CDR3 in amino acids: CASSESTRGNTIYF. DNA for the CDR3: TGTGCCAGCAGTGAATCCACGAGAGGAAACACCATATATTTT.